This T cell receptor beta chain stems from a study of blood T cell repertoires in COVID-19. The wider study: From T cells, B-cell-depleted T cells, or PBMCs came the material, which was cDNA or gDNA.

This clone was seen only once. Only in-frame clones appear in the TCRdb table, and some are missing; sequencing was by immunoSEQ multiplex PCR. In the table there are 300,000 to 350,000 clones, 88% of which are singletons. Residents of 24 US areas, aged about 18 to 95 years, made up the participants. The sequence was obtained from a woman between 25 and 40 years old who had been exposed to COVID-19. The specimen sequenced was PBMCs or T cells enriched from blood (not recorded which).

CDR3 nucleotides: TGCGCCAGCAGCTCCCCCGACAGGGGAGAAAAACTGTTTTTT. Translation: CASSSPDRGEKLFF. V is TRBV5-1 and J is TRBJ1-4, with 8 bases identical to TRBD1. The CDR3 contains 14 residues. Trimming took 3 bases from V and 8 from J; bases not matched to a gene: 6. The germline CDR1 and CDR2 sequences are SGHRS and YFSETQ.